This T cell receptor beta chain stems from a study of B cell selection in AIRE deficiency. Regarding the study as a whole: About 28% of healthy-shared Treg sequences were found among patient Tconv cells. Patient Tconv and Treg cells showed healthy-like TCRBV usage, CDR3 length, diversity.

Original data processing: Patients' conventional T cells yielded some 1.1x10^5 distinct TCRbeta sequences; donors' some 1.4x10^5. Only in-frame clones appear in the TCRdb table, and some are missing; sequencing was by immunoSEQ multiplex PCR. For V, J and clone size, that table is used; D and trimming come from the DNA. The sample carries under 30,000 clones, around 95% recorded once. Turning to this clone: As yet, its antigen is unknown.

Trimming took off 3 bases at V and 2 bases at J, with 10 bases between the two ends. The V gene's germline CDR1 is SGHVS and CDR2 FQNEAQ. The length of the CDR3 is 14 residues. Conventional CD4 T cells were sorted as CD4+CD127+ cells. Unrelated healthy donors provided the controls. Sample: CD4+CD127+ conventional T cells sorted from PBMCs. This clonotype was obtained from a human donor in good health. This chain connects TRBV7-8 to TRBJ1-2, with D possibly matching TRBD1 (5 bases). CDR3 sequence reads: CASSFGAGNYGYTF. CDR3 bases: TGTGCCAGCAGCTTTGGGGCGGGGAACTATGGCTACACCTTC.